One sample yielded the 5 T cell receptor beta chains listed below, sequenced in a study of Graves' ophthalmopathy and Graves' hyperthyroidism. RNA transcripts provided the template for amplifying TCR beta CDR3 regions. The workflow started with a first-round RT-PCR run with HTBI primers and then moved on to a second-round multiplex PCR. TCRdb re-called the multiplex PCR reads through MiXCR, storing one row per CDR3 protein. The sample records about 740,000 distinct CDR3 sequences, approximately 40% being singletons. The sequencing input was peripheral blood. The receptors originated from an adult man with Graves' ophthalmopathy.

The gene calls are TRBV20-1 and TRBJ2-5, with D perhaps matching TRBD1 or TRBD2 (5 bases each). The CDR3 has 13 amino acids. The V gene lost 5 bases and the J gene lost 1 base, with 11 bases spanning the gap. The germline V gene encodes CDR1 DFQATT and CDR2 SNEGSKA (reference sequence). The CDR3 nucleotides are TGCAGTGCTGAGTACGGGGCCCAAGAGACCCAGTACTTC. Its translation is CSAEYGAQETQYF.

This clonotype was counted ten times or more. CDR3 amino acids: CAISEQGGTGNTIYF. Here the CDR3 DNA reads TGTGCCATCAGTGAACAAGGCGGGACTGGAAACACCATATATTTT. V gene TRBV10-3 combines with J gene TRBJ1-3; D ambiguous. Germline lookup yields CDR1 ENHRY and CDR2 SYGVKD. V lost 3 bases to trimming and J lost 2 bases, with 11 bases between them. The CDR3 extends over 15 amino acids.

This clonotype was observed a single time. V gene TRBV14 combines with J gene TRBJ2-7, with 7 bases matching TRBD1. Germline CDR1 is SGHDN and CDR2 is FVKESK. Unmatched junction bases numbered 10, after V lost 8 bases and J lost 0 bases. The CDR3 sequence is 15 residues long. This CDR3 reads CASGLYRDSSYEQYF. The CDR3 DNA follows: TGTGCCAGCGGTCTATACCGGGACAGCTCCTACGAGCAGTACTTC.

This chain uses TRBV15 with TRBJ2-5, with 8 bases aligning to TRBD1. There are 16 residues in the CDR3. Germline values: CDR1 LNHNV, CDR2 YYDKDF (reference sequence). The trim removed 6 bases at V and 2 bases at J, leaving 11 bases unmatched. This CDR3 is CATRRNQGTGQETQYF. CDR3 in DNA: TGTGCCACCAGGAGGAATCAGGGGACAGGTCAAGAGACCCAGTACTTC.

This clonotype was counted between two and nine times. The chain uses TRBV19 and TRBJ1-1; no definite D call. Germline lookup yields CDR1 LNHDA and CDR2 SQIVND (reference sequence). Trimming removed 5 bases at V and 1 base at J, with 8 bases between. CDR3 size: 13 residues. CDR3 region: CASSAAENTEAFF. CDR3 bases: TGTGCCAGTAGTGCGGCTGAGAACACTGAAGCTTTCTTT.